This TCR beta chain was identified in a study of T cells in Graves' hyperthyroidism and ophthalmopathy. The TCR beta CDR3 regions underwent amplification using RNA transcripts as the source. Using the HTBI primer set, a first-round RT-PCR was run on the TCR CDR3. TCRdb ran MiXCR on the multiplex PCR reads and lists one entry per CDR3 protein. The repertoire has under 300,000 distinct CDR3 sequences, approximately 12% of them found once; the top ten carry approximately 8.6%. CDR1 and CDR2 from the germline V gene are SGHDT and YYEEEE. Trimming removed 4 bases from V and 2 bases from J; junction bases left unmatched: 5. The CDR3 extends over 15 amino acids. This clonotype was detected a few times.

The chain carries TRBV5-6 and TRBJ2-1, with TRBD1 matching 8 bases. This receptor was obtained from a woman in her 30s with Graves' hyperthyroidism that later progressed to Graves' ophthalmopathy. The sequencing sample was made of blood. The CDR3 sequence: CASSTGTGTYNEQFF. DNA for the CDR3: TGTGCCAGCAGCACCGGGACAGGAACCTACAATGAGCAGTTCTTC.